This passage covers 30 T cell receptor beta chains from one sample sequenced in a study of blood T cell repertoires in COVID-19. Repertoires were generated with immunoSEQ multiplex PCR, while TCRdb's copy carries only in-frame clones and drops some. The sample includes about 55,000 clones, approximately 85% of them seen just once. Sequencing used peripheral blood. The receptor source for this set is a human donor in a cohort sampled during active COVID-19.

This chain joins TRBV5-5 and TRBJ1-2; TRBD1 matches at 8 bases. V trimming: 1 base; J trimming: 2 bases; junction bases outside the gene matches: 4. This CDR3 is 15 amino acids long. CDR1 and CDR2 (germline): SGHKS, YYEKEE (reference sequence). For the CDR3, the DNA is TGTGCCAGCAGCTTGTTCCGACAGGGGAACTATGGCTACACCTTC. Its translation is CASSLFRQGNYGYTF.

This chain joins TRBV7-8 and TRBJ2-3, with D unclear. CDR1 and CDR2 from the germline V gene are SGHVS and FQNEAQ. Between the trimmed V and J ends, which lost 0 bases and 7 bases, there was a span of 8 bases. The CDR3 sequence is 13 residues long. The CDR3 DNA follows: TGTGCCAGCAGCTTAGCGCGAGTAAATACGCAGTATTTT. Encoded protein: CASSLARVNTQYF.

The CDR3 coding sequence is TGTGCCAGCAGTTCACCCGGGACAGGAAGCACTGAAGCTTTCTTT. Its protein product is CASSSPGTGSTEAFF. V is TRBV6-6 and J is TRBJ1-1; TRBD1 agrees at 8 bases. The CDR3 runs to 15 residues. J lost 4 bases, V lost 4 bases, and 8 bases had no gene match. Per germline, CDR1 MNHNY and CDR2 SVGAGI (reference sequence).

This sequence joins TRBV3-1 (or the pseudogene TRBV3-2) and TRBJ1-4; D call uncertain. Germline V gives CDR1 LGHDT, CDR2 YNNKEL (reference sequence). This CDR3 contains 12 residues. V lost 4 bases and J lost 7, with 7 bases in between. CDR3 DNA sequence: TGTGCCAGCAGCCTAGCTTCTGAAAAACTGTTTTTT. It specifies CASSLASEKLFF.

The rearrangement uses TRBV7-8 and TRBJ1-6; D is possibly TRBD1 (5 bases). V gave up 5 bases and J gave up 0 bases, with 17 bases separating them. The CDR3 sequence is 18 residues long. The germline V gene has CDR1 SGHVS and CDR2 FQNEAQ. The CDR3, as DNA: TGTGCCAGCAGCGTCTGGACGGCCGACAGCTCCTATAATTCACCCCTCCACTTT. Translation gives CASSVWTADSSYNSPLHF.

This clone was seen only once. The CDR3 spells CASSYFQRAYEQYF. CDR3 in DNA: TGTGCCAGCAGTTACTTCCAGCGAGCGTACGAGCAGTACTTC. The chain links TRBV6-5 to TRBJ2-7; D not certain. V lost 1 base and J lost 4, with 11 bases in between. CDR3 length: 14 residues. The germline V gene encodes CDR1 MNHEY and CDR2 SVGAGI.

This clone showed up just once. This chain uses TRBV9 with TRBJ2-5; 7 bases line up with TRBD1. Germline V gives CDR1 SGDLS, CDR2 YYNGEE. The V and J ends lost 6 bases and 4 bases, in that order; junction bases with no gene match: 12. The length of the CDR3 is 15 residues. The CDR3 nucleotides read TGTGCCAGCACCTCTAGAGAGGGGGCTACAGAGACCCAGTACTTC. Translating gives CASTSREGATETQYF.

This chain links TRBV7-8 with TRBJ2-2; D is possibly TRBD1 (5 bases). Per germline, CDR1 SGHVS and CDR2 FQNEAQ. CDR3 length equals 16 residues. The V end lost 3 bases, the J end lost 7 bases, and 18 bases lay between the germline ends. CDR3 residues: CASSLEQAPLSGELFF. The CDR3 DNA follows: TGTGCCAGCAGCTTGGAACAGGCCCCCTTGAGCGGGGAGCTGTTTTTT.

The chain combines TRBV6-5 with TRBJ1-1; D might be TRBD1 (6 bases). The CDR3 extends over 16 amino acids. The germline V gene has CDR1 MNHEY and CDR2 SVGAGI. The ends were cut back, 0 bases at V and 1 base at J, with 12 bases in the middle. The CDR3 nucleotides are TGTGCCAGCAGTTACTCGTACAGGGATAAGAACACTGAAGCTTTCTTT. It translates to CASSYSYRDKNTEAFF.

The chain is built from TRBV2 and TRBJ2-3; TRBD2 matches 14 bases. V was clipped by 3 bases and J by 3 bases; unmatched bases: 11. CDR1 and CDR2 (germline): SNHLY, FYNNEI. This CDR3 is 19 amino acids long. The CDR3 region is CASSEGRGLAGERTDTQYF. The DNA of the CDR3 is TGTGCCAGCAGTGAGGGCAGGGGACTAGCGGGAGAGAGGACAGATACGCAGTATTTT.

The chain combines TRBV12-3 or TRBV12-4 with TRBJ1-6; no definite D call. The germline V and J ends were trimmed by 7 bases and 6 bases, with 4 bases remaining between them. This CDR3 region has 11 residues. The CDR3 is CASTLNSPLHF. The CDR3 region has the DNA TGTGCCAGCACCCTTAATTCACCCCTCCACTTT.

The chain is built from TRBV5-1 and TRBJ2-7; 10 bases align to TRBD1. The ends lost 0 bases at V and 4 bases at J; junction bases unmatched: 7. This CDR3 comprises 16 residues. Germline values: CDR1 SGHRS, CDR2 YFSETQ. The CDR3 region is CASSLGQGALGYEQYF. In DNA, the CDR3 is TGCGCCAGCAGCTTGGGACAGGGGGCGTTAGGATACGAGCAGTACTTC.

V usage is TRBV9 and J usage is TRBJ1-2, with D perhaps TRBD1 (5 bases). There are 16 residues in the CDR3. CDR1 and CDR2 (germline): SGDLS, YYNGEE. V was pared by 4 bases and J by 5 bases, with 21 bases between. The CDR3 reads CASSPRGGTGSYGYTF. Written as DNA, the CDR3 is TGTGCCAGCAGCCCCCGGGGGGGGACCGGCTCTTATGGCTACACCTTC.

A few counts support this clone. The chain recombines TRBV6-6 with TRBJ1-4; 7 bases agree with TRBD1. Trimming cost V 0 bases and J 7 bases; bases outside gene matches: 5. Per germline, CDR1 MNHNY and CDR2 SVGAGI (reference sequence). The CDR3 runs to 15 residues. In nucleotides, the CDR3 is TGTGCCAGCAGTTACTCGACAGGGCTGGGTGAAAAACTGTTTTTT. It codes for CASSYSTGLGEKLFF.

This chain uses TRBV28 with TRBJ2-3; TRBD2 is a possible D gene (5 bases). There are 16 residues in the CDR3. V was pared by 7 bases and J by 2 bases, with 19 bases between. Germline-derived CDR1 and CDR2 are MDHEN and SYDVKM. CDR3 in DNA: TGTGCCAGCAAGATAGGCGGGCAAACCCCCACAGATACGCAGTATTTT. Encoded protein: CASKIGGQTPTDTQYF.

V is TRBV3-1 (or the pseudogene TRBV3-2) and J is TRBJ2-2, with 10 bases identical to TRBD2. The V segment lost 7 bases and the J segment 0 bases; nucleotides outside the gene matches: 14. CDR1 and CDR2 (germline): LGHDT, YNNKEL (reference sequence). This CDR3 has 19 residues. The CDR3 is CASINSQLLAGTNTGELFF. As DNA, the CDR3 is TGTGCCAGCATCAACTCACAGCTACTAGCGGGAACGAACACCGGGGAGCTGTTTTTT.

The chain employs TRBV7-3 and TRBJ2-3, with TRBD2 identical over 10 bases. The V gene's germline CDR1 is SGHTA and CDR2 FQGTGA. Losses at the gene ends were 2 bases for V and 1 base for J; bases not matched to a gene: 0. The CDR3 is 15 amino acids. Here the CDR3 reads CASSLLAGGTDTQYF. CDR3 bases: TGTGCCAGCAGCTTACTAGCGGGGGGCACAGATACGCAGTATTTT.

The genes are TRBV7-3 and TRBJ2-3; TRBD2 agrees at 7 bases. Germline lookup yields CDR1 SGHTA and CDR2 FQGTGA. CDR3 length equals 15 residues. V dropped 5 bases and J dropped 0; count of bases not matched to a gene: 5. The CDR3 DNA reads as TGTGCCAGCAGCCCCGGGGGGATGAGCACAGATACGCAGTATTTT. Residues: CASSPGGMSTDTQYF. Full variable domain (missing parts from reference TRBV7-3 and TRBJ2-3): GAGVSQTPSNKVTEKGKYVELRCDPISGHTALYWYRQSLGQGPEFLIYFQGTGAADDSGLPNDRFFAVRPEGSVSTLKIQRTERGDSAVYLCASSPGGMSTDTQYFGPGTRLTVL.

In this sample, this clone turned up once. CDR3 DNA sequence: TGCGCCAGCAGTCAATCGTTGGCAGGGGACCCCCCAGATACGCAGTATTTT. Its translation is CASSQSLAGDPPDTQYF. The rearrangement joins TRBV23-1 to TRBJ2-3; maybe TRBD1 (6 bases). TRBV23-1 is an open reading frame, and its role is uncertain. The CDR3 spans 17 residues. The V and J ends lost 0 bases and 4 bases respectively, with 17 bases between them.

J is TRBJ1-4 and V is TRBV3-1 (or the pseudogene TRBV3-2); maybe TRBD1 (6 bases). Trimming pared 1 base from V and 3 bases from J, leaving 9 bases between. Germline V gene lookup returns CDR1 LGHDT and CDR2 YNNKEL (reference sequence). This CDR3 spans 15 amino acids. CDR3 nucleotide sequence: TGTGCCAGCAGCCAAGCAGGGGCAGCTAATGAAAAACTGTTTTTT. This translates into CASSQAGAANEKLFF.

The chain couples TRBV29-1 to TRBJ1-5; TRBD1 might be the D (6 bases). The CDR3 has 14 amino acids. V dropped 6 bases and J dropped 3 bases, with 15 bases sitting between them. Germline V gene lookup returns CDR1 SQVTM and CDR2 ANQGSEA. This CDR3 is CSVGGSGANQPQHF. CDR3 in DNA: TGCAGCGTAGGGGGAAGCGGGGCCAATCAGCCCCAGCATTTT.

The V and J genes are TRBV10-3 and TRBJ2-7, with 8 bases that match TRBD1. CDR1 and CDR2 (germline): ENHRY, SYGVKD. The length of the CDR3 is 13 residues. Trimming removed 8 bases from V and 2 bases from J; junction bases left unmatched: 5. The CDR3 here is CAIGRDRTYEQYF. DNA of the CDR3: TGTGCCATCGGACGGGACAGGACCTACGAGCAGTACTTC.

V and J are TRBV5-4 and TRBJ2-7; D perhaps matches TRBD1 (5 bases). Germline V gene sequence: CDR1 SGHNT, CDR2 YYREEE (reference sequence). Between the trimmed V and J ends, which lost 0 bases and 5 bases, there was a span of 18 bases. This CDR3 has 16 residues. Here the CDR3 DNA reads TGTGCCAGCAGCTTGGCAAGGAATGGGGCGAGCGACGAGCAGTACTTC. Translating it yields CASSLARNGASDEQYF.

This clone was detected only once. The gene calls are TRBV4-2 and TRBJ1-1; D gene ambiguous. Trimming shortened V by 0 bases and J by 5 bases, and 7 bases separated the two germline ends. Germline CDR1 is LGHNA and CDR2 is YNFKEQ. The CDR3 sequence is 13 residues long. The CDR3 coding sequence is TGTGCCAGCAGCCAAGAAAGCCGAACTGAAGCTTTCTTT. Amino acid sequence: CASSQESRTEAFF.

The chain is built from TRBV28 and TRBJ1-5; no firm D call. The germline V and J ends were trimmed by 2 bases and 7 bases, with 15 bases remaining between them. This CDR3 comprises 15 residues. Germline values: CDR1 MDHEN, CDR2 SYDVKM. The CDR3 bases are TGTGCCAGCAGTTTACGGGCAGCCGGCGGGCAGCCCCAGCATTTT. Translation: CASSLRAAGGQPQHF.

This chain links TRBV5-5 with TRBJ1-1; perhaps TRBD1 as D (6 bases). This CDR3 comprises 16 residues. Per the germline V gene, CDR1 is SGHKS and CDR2 is YYEKEE (reference sequence). Trimming removed 4 bases from V and 1 base from J, with 17 bases in between. This chain's CDR3 is CASSGSWGGENTEAFF. For the CDR3, the DNA is TGTGCCAGCAGCGGCAGTTGGGGGGGCGAGAACACTGAAGCTTTCTTT. Full variable domain (remainder filled in from reference TRBV5-5 and TRBJ1-1): DAGVTQSPTHLIKTRGQQVTLRCSPISGHKSVSWYQQVLGQGPQFIFQYYEKEERGRGNFPDRFSARQFPNYSSELNVNALLLGDSALYLCASSGSWGGENTEAFFGQGTRLTVV.

The chain uses TRBV20-1 and TRBJ2-1; D not certain. CDR3 length: 10 residues. Germline V gene data show CDR1 as DFQATT and CDR2 as SNEGSKA (reference sequence). Trimming took off 3 bases at V and 8 bases at J, with 5 bases between the two ends. Here the CDR3 reads CSARADEQFF. The CDR3, as DNA: TGCAGTGCTAGGGCTGATGAGCAGTTCTTC.

The genes are TRBV7-8 and TRBJ1-6; a possible D gene is TRBD1 (6 bases). Trimming pared 5 bases from V and 4 bases from J, leaving 9 bases between. CDR1 and CDR2 (germline): SGHVS, FQNEAQ. This CDR3 spans 14 amino acids. CDR3 residues: CASSPGVYNSPLHF. The CDR3 DNA reads TGTGCCAGCAGCCCAGGGGTGTATAATTCACCCCTCCACTTT.

The V call is TRBV28, the J call TRBJ2-7; weak D call: TRBD2 (5 bases). With 7 bases removed from V and 1 base from J, the gap between germline ends came to 14 bases. The CDR3 consists of 14 residues. Germline V CDR1 and CDR2: MDHEN, SYDVKM. The CDR3 sequence: CASNYGGGSYEQYF. The CDR3, as DNA: TGTGCCAGCAATTACGGAGGAGGTTCCTACGAGCAGTACTTC.

The rearrangement joins TRBV6-5 to TRBJ1-5; maybe TRBD1 (6 bases). Germline values: CDR1 MNHEY, CDR2 SVGAGI. Deletions cut 7 bases from V and 5 bases from J, with 18 bases between. This CDR3 is 15 amino acids long. The CDR3, as DNA: TGTGCCAGCAATAGAGAGGGGGTTGGGTATCAGCCCCAGCATTTT. It codes for CASNREGVGYQPQHF.